This TCR beta chain was identified in a study of CD8+CD57+ T cells in acquired aplastic anemia (dated by TCRdb to the late 2010s). About the investigation overall: A mean of roughly 2.9 ug of DNA, ranging from roughly 0.19 to 27.4 ug, was extracted from sorted CD4+ and CD8+ cells. CD8+CD57+ expansion was defined as a frequency above the mean frequency observed in healthy subjects. The paper's findings and limits, for the study overall: CD8+ Simpson's diversity did not differ significantly between patients and healthy controls (P=0.060). Although roughly 30 CD8+ CDR3 sequences were shared by patients and controls, these sequences appeared highly expressed in patients and within the immunodominant clones of patients.

Profiling of TCR beta VDJ combinations and CDR3 sequences used genomic DNA as the template. An Illumina HiSeq 2000 was used for TCR repertoire sequencing. The authors processed their data as follows. Repertoires were assessed using TRBV/TRBJ rearrangement plots, CDR3 size and DJ length profiles, and Simpson's diversity index. The most abundant DNA sequence in the deep sequencing data was taken as the immunodominant clone. CDR3 amino acid sequences were screened for sharing across subjects and were compared with published repertoires and the VDJdb database. The public reads were reanalyzed by TCRdb: fastp trimming at Q25, MiXCR alignment, in-frame beta chains only. Each CDR3 protein gets just one entry, which takes the most common genes and DNA from the rows behind it. V and J calls and clone size were set by TCRdb, not the authors. Here the sample has 100,000 to 150,000 distinct CDR3 sequences; 55% to 70% occur a single time. The ten top clones hold around 29% of the sample.

Patients chosen for sequencing had shown expansion of CD8+CD57+ cells by flow cytometry. Every patient had a diagnosis of severe acquired aplastic anemia based on International Study of Aplastic Anemia and Agranulocytosis and Camitta criteria. At the time blood was sampled, none of the patients had received any therapy. The study deep-sequenced TCR repertoires of sorted CD4+ and CD8+ blood T cells from severe aplastic anemia patients and healthy subjects. Patients were enrolled in the USA under clinicaltrials.gov protocols 00001620, 01623167, 00001397, 00071045, 00081523 and 00961064. Ficoll-Paque density gradient centrifugation was used to isolate peripheral blood mononuclear cells. CD4+ and CD8+ T cells were sorted by FACS or magnetic beads before DNA extraction. CDR1 is given as PRHDT and CDR2 as FYEKMQ, both from the germline V gene (reference sequence). Counted from cysteine to phenylalanine, this CDR3 has 16 amino acids. Kept here is only the CDR3 DNA, which spans 48 bases and is read in frame from base 1.

As regards this clonotype: Its specific antigen is unknown. One junction end disagrees with the germline gene, perhaps due to a read error.

The chain is made from TRBV13 and TRBJ1-2; the D gene cannot be named for sure. The receptor comes from a human donor with aplastic anemia. Sequenced sample: sorted CD4+, CD8+, or CD8+CD57+ T cells (not recorded which) from PBMCs. The CDR3 sequence is CASNNKGSRDDYGYAF. The DNA sequence follows: TGTGCCAGCAACAATAAGGGAAGCCGGGATGACTATGGCTACGCCTTC. Extended through the reference TRBV13 and TRBJ1-2 proteins, this CDR3 yields the full variable domain: AAGVIQSPRHLIKEKRETATLKCYPIPRHDTVYWYQQGPGQDPQFLISFYEKMQSDKGSIPDRFSAQQFSDYHSELNMSSLELGDSALYFCASNNKGSRDDYGYAFGSGTRLTVV.